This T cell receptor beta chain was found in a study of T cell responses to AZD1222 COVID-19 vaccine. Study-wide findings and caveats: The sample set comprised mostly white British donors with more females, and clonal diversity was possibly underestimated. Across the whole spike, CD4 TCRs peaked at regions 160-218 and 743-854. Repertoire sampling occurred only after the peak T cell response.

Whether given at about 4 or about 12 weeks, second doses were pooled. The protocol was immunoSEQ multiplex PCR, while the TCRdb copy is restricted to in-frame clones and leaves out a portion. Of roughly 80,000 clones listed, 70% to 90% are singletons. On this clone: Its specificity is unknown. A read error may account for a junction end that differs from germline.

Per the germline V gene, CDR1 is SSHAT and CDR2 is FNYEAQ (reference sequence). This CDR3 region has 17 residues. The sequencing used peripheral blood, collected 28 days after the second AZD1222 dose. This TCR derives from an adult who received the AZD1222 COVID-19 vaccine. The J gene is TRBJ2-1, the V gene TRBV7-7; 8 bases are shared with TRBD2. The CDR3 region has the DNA TGTGCTAGCAGCTTAGAGGAGGGGGTGACTAGCGTTAATGAGCAGTTCTTC. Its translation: CASSLEEGVTSVNEQFF.